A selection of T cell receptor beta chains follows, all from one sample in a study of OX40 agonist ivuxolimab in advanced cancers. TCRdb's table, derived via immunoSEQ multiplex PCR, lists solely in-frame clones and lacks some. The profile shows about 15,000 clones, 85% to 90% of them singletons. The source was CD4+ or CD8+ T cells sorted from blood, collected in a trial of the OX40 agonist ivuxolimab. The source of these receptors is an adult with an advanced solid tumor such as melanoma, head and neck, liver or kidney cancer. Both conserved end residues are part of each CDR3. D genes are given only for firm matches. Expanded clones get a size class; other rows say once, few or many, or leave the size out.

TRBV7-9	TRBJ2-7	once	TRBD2	TGTGCCAGCAGGTTAACTAGCGGGGCCTCCTACGAGCAGTACTTC	CASRLTSGASYEQYF
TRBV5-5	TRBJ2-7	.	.	TGTGCCAGCAGCTTGGGAGGGGGTTGGTACGAGCAGTACTTC	CASSLGGGWYEQYF
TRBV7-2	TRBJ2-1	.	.	TGTGCCAGCAGCTTTAGGGGAAACCCTTACAATGAGCAGTTCTTC	CASSFRGNPYNEQFF
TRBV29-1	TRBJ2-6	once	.	TGCAGCGTCGAGGGGGGTTCTGGGGCCAGCGTCCTGACTTTC	CSVEGGSGASVLTF
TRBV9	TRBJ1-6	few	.	TGTGCCAGCAGCGTAGATCCCAATAATTCACCCCTCCACTTT	CASSVDPNNSPLHF
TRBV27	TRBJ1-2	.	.	TGTGCCAGCAGTTTAAATGGCGCGGGCTACACCTTC	CASSLNGAGYTF
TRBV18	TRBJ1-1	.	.	TGTGCCAGCTCACCAGTATTTGGGCCTATGAGCACTGAAGCTTTCTTT	CASSPVFGPMSTEAFF
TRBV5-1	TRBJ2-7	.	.	TGCGCCAGCAGTCCCGGACTCGTTCCCTACGAGCAGTACTTC	CASSPGLVPYEQYF
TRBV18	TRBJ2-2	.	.	TGTGCCAGCTCACGATTGGCGGGGAACACCGGGGAGCTGTTTTTT	CASSRLAGNTGELFF
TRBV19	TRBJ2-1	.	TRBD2	TGTGCCACCAGTAGGGCGGTGGGAGCGGGAGTTGGAAATGAGCAGTTCTTC	CATSRAVGAGVGNEQFF
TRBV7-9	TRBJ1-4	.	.	TGTGCCAGCAGCTTTGGTAGAACTAATGAAAAACTGTTTTTT	CASSFGRTNEKLFF